Shown below are 27 T cell receptor beta chains from a single sample sequenced in a study of technical replicates of blood from four donors (dated by TCRdb to about 2017). Libraries were prepared through the immunoSEQ multiplex PCR assay. What TCRdb holds here is the immuneACCESS table cut down to in-frame rearrangements. Part of the clones is not present; checked against another copy, under half of the missing clones reflect an unresolved V gene, and the others are unexplained. The sample table contains tens of thousands of clones; only one count was recorded for about 90% of them. The ten largest clones take up 0.27% of the sample. Sequenced: T cells isolated from PBMCs. These receptors all stem from a human donor in good health.

The V gene is TRBV9, the J gene TRBJ2-1; TRBD1 agrees at 9 bases. Germline V CDR1 and CDR2: SGDLS, YYNGEE. The CDR3 is made up of 15 amino acids. Trimming cost V 7 bases and J 9 bases; bases outside gene matches: 14. The CDR3 region is CASGGGTGLGSEQFF. Here the CDR3 DNA reads TGTGCCAGCGGCGGCGGGACAGGGCTTGGGAGTGAGCAGTTCTTC.

The chain uses TRBV30 and TRBJ1-3; D might be TRBD1 (6 bases). Germline V gives CDR1 GTSNPN, CDR2 SVGIG (reference sequence). Trimming shortened V by 3 bases and J by 0 bases, and 9 bases separated the two germline ends. CDR3 length: 14 residues. The CDR3: CAWRDRFSGNTIYF. In DNA form, the CDR3 reads TGTGCCTGGAGAGACAGGTTCTCTGGAAACACCATATATTTT.

This clone was seen just once. The chain is built from TRBV7-9 and TRBJ2-7; TRBD2 matches 16 bases. There are 17 residues in the CDR3. Germline loops: CDR1 SEHNR, CDR2 FQNEAQ (reference sequence). V was pared by 1 base and J by 6 bases, with 6 bases of the junction left unmatched. The CDR3 here is CASSLGGLAGGPREQYF. DNA of the CDR3: TGTGCCAGCAGCTTAGGGGGACTAGCGGGGGGGCCCCGCGAGCAGTACTTC.

The chain couples TRBV5-1 to TRBJ1-1; perhaps TRBD1 as D (5 bases). Per germline, CDR1 SGHRS and CDR2 YFSETQ. Trimming pared 7 bases from V and 7 bases from J, leaving 17 bases between. The CDR3 extends over 13 amino acids. DNA for the CDR3: TGCGCCAGCGGTCTGACCGGGGGGGGTGAAGCTTTCTTT. It codes for CASGLTGGGEAFF.

The chain recombines TRBV28 with TRBJ2-7; D not resolved. The V and J ends lost 5 bases and 1 base respectively, with 12 bases between them. Germline CDR1 is MDHEN and CDR2 is SYDVKM. CDR3 length: 14 amino acids. This CDR3 reads CASSPYLVSYEQYF. CDR3 nucleotide sequence: TGTGCCAGCAGTCCGTACCTAGTATCCTACGAGCAGTACTTC. Using reference TRBV28 and TRBJ2-7 for the parts outside the CDR3, the full variable domain is DVKVTQSSRYLVKRTGEKVFLECVQDMDHENMFWYRQDPGLGLRLIYFSYDVKMKEKGDIPEGYSVSREKKERFSLILESASTNQTSMYLCASSPYLVSYEQYFGPGTRLTVT.

This chain uses TRBV4-1 with TRBJ2-5; 7 bases agree with TRBD2. Trimming took 5 bases from V and 5 from J; bases not matched to a gene: 5. The CDR3 has 13 residues. CDR1 and CDR2 (germline): MGHRA, YSYEKL. The CDR3 loop is CASSSYGGETQYF. The CDR3 nucleotides read TGCGCCAGCAGCTCCTACGGGGGGGAGACCCAGTACTTC.

This chain joins TRBV30 and TRBJ1-4; 9 bases are shared with TRBD1. The V segment lost 2 bases and the J segment 5 bases; nucleotides outside the gene matches: 6. CDR1 is GTSNPN, CDR2 SVGIG, per germline (reference sequence). The CDR3 has 15 amino acids. The DNA of the CDR3 is TGTGCCTGGAGTCCGAAGACAGGGGGAAATGAAAAACTGTTTTTT. Protein: CAWSPKTGGNEKLFF.

This sequence joins TRBV4-1 and TRBJ2-3, with 7 bases lining up with TRBD1. The J segment lost 0 bases and the V segment lost 8 bases, leaving 5 bases of the junction unmatched. This CDR3 is 14 amino acids long. CDR1 and CDR2 (germline): MGHRA, YSYEKL. The CDR3 sequence is CASGEGASTDTQYF. CDR3 coding DNA: TGCGCCAGCGGCGAGGGGGCGAGCACAGATACGCAGTATTTT.

The chain uses TRBV5-4 and TRBJ1-3; TRBD1 matches 7 bases. V was clipped by 4 bases and J by 4 bases; unmatched bases: 5. The germline CDR1 and CDR2 sequences are SGHNT and YYREEE (reference sequence). There are 14 residues in the CDR3. The CDR3 sequence: CASSVDRAGNTIYF. DNA for the CDR3: TGTGCCAGCAGCGTCGACAGGGCCGGAAACACCATATATTTT.

This chain uses TRBV29-1 with TRBJ1-2, with 8 bases matching TRBD1. Germline-derived CDR1 and CDR2 are SQVTM and ANQGSEA. CDR3 length: 15 residues. J was trimmed by 8 bases and V by 1 base; bases with no gene match: 12. The CDR3 loop is CSVEGSGQGSDGYTF. The CDR3 nucleotides are TGCAGCGTTGAAGGCTCCGGACAGGGATCGGACGGCTACACCTTC.

This chain uses TRBV6-1 with TRBJ1-2; D unclear. The CDR3 is 13 amino acids. The V end lost 6 bases, the J end lost 3 bases, and 11 bases lay between the germline ends. The germline gives CDR1 MNHNS, CDR2 SASEGT. The CDR3 DNA follows: TGTGCCAGCAGGGCCCAGGATTACTATGGCTACACCTTC. Its protein product is CASRAQDYYGYTF.

The chain employs TRBV28 and TRBJ1-4, with 7 bases aligning to TRBD1. Germline-derived CDR1 and CDR2 are MDHEN and SYDVKM. J lost 5 bases, V lost 6 bases, and 6 bases had no gene match. The CDR3 has 14 residues. For the CDR3, the DNA is TGTGCCAGCAGAAGGGACAGCCAAAATGAAAAACTGTTTTTT. Translated: CASRRDSQNEKLFF.

This clone was seen just once. J is TRBJ2-7 and V is TRBV7-8, with TRBD2 identical over 8 bases. The CDR3 length is 14 residues. J was trimmed by 3 bases and V by 1 base; bases with no gene match: 2. The germline V gene has CDR1 SGHVS and CDR2 FQNEAQ. The CDR3: CASSLVGRVYEQYF. CDR3 sequence (DNA): TGTGCCAGCAGCTTAGTCGGGAGGGTCTACGAGCAGTACTTC.

The chain joins TRBV11-2 to TRBJ2-7; TRBD2 might be the D (5 bases). Germline assignment: CDR1 SGHAT and CDR2 FQNNGV. The CDR3 spans 13 residues. Trimming took 8 bases from V and 4 from J, leaving 15 bases between them. Written as DNA, the CDR3 is TGTGCCAGCGCGGGCTTCCAAGGGTACGAGCAGTACTTC. The encoded protein is CASAGFQGYEQYF.

V is TRBV4-2 and J is TRBJ1-4, with 10 bases aligning to TRBD1. With V trimmed by 6 bases and J by 4 bases, 5 bases remained unmatched. This CDR3 region has 15 residues. CDR1 and CDR2 (germline): LGHNA, YNFKEQ. CDR3 DNA sequence: TGTGCCAGCAGTCGGGGGACAGGGGATAATGAAAAACTGTTTTTT. Translated, it gives CASSRGTGDNEKLFF.

The chain has TRBV5-1 and TRBJ2-3, with TRBD2 matching 9 bases. After removal of 2 bases from V and 5 bases from J, the junction contained 6 bases not matched to a gene. This CDR3 contains 15 residues. Germline values: CDR1 SGHRS, CDR2 YFSETQ. The CDR3 protein is CASSFRGGAGDTQYF. The DNA for the CDR3 is TGCGCCAGCAGCTTTCGCGGGGGGGCCGGAGATACGCAGTATTTT.

The V call is TRBV11-3, the J call TRBJ2-2, with 9 bases identical to TRBD1. Per the germline V gene, CDR1 is SGHNT and CDR2 is YENEEA. Germline trimming cut 5 bases from V and 2 bases from J; bases unmatched to any gene: 9. This CDR3 contains 17 residues. CDR3 in DNA: TGTGCCAGCAGCCCGGGACCGGGACAGGGAAACACCGGGGAGCTGTTTTTT. Translation: CASSPGPGQGNTGELFF. Full variable domain (outside the CDR3, taken from reference TRBV11-3 and TRBJ2-2): EAGVVQSPRYKIIEKKQPVAFWCNPISGHNTLYWYLQNLGQGPELLIRYENEEAVDDSQLPKDRFSAERLKGVDSTLKIQPAELGDSAVYLCASSPGPGQGNTGELFFGEGSRLTVL.

The chain combines TRBV5-1 with TRBJ2-1; D is perhaps TRBD2 (6 bases). The V gene lost 2 bases and the J gene lost 1 base, with 13 bases spanning the gap. Germline V gene sequence: CDR1 SGHRS, CDR2 YFSETQ. The length of the CDR3 is 16 residues. The CDR3 coding sequence is TGCGCCAGCAGCTTCGGGACTTCGAATTCCTACAATGAGCAGTTCTTC. It specifies CASSFGTSNSYNEQFF.

This chain joins TRBV7-9 and TRBJ1-2; 7 bases are a match to TRBD1. This CDR3 has 13 residues. Trimming cost V 4 bases and J 6 bases; bases outside gene matches: 5. Germline lookup yields CDR1 SEHNR and CDR2 FQNEAQ (reference sequence). This CDR3 reads CASSSTGEHGYTF. DNA of the CDR3: TGTGCCAGCAGCTCCACAGGGGAACATGGCTACACCTTC.

This chain connects TRBV10-2 to TRBJ2-6; no clear D gene. V was shortened by 2 bases and J by 1 base, with 12 bases between the two germline ends. The CDR3 extends over 17 amino acids. Looked up from germline, CDR1 is WSHSY and CDR2 is SAAADI. The CDR3 nucleotides read TGCGCCAGCAGTGAGGTAGACTTTCGGTCTGGGGCCAACGTCCTGACTTTC. It codes for CASSEVDFRSGANVLTF.

The chain couples TRBV4-2 to TRBJ2-1, with D unresolved. This CDR3 contains 16 residues. Germline V gene data show CDR1 as LGHNA and CDR2 as YNFKEQ. Trimming shortened V by 0 bases and J by 2 bases, and 11 bases separated the two germline ends. The CDR3 region is CASSQDISPAYNEQFF. For the CDR3, the DNA is TGTGCCAGCAGCCAAGATATCAGTCCAGCCTACAATGAGCAGTTCTTC.

The genes are TRBV6-1 and TRBJ1-5; unclear D gene. The CDR3 has 16 residues. The germline V and J ends were trimmed by 4 bases and 4 bases, with 17 bases remaining between them. Germline CDR1 reads MNHNS; CDR2 reads SASEGT. This CDR3 is CASSGTRESFNQPQHF. The CDR3 bases are TGTGCCAGCAGTGGTACTCGGGAGAGCTTTAATCAGCCCCAGCATTTT.

The chain has TRBV5-1 and TRBJ2-3; D remains unclear. V gave up 0 bases and J gave up 0 bases, with 5 bases separating them. The germline gives CDR1 SGHRS, CDR2 YFSETQ. The CDR3 runs 14 residues. The DNA of the CDR3 is TGCGCCAGCAGCTTGGGTCAGAGCACAGATACGCAGTATTTT. It specifies CASSLGQSTDTQYF.

This sequence joins TRBV6-4 and TRBJ2-3; 11 bases agree with TRBD1. The trim removed 6 bases at V and 5 bases at J, leaving 4 bases unmatched. The CDR3 sequence is 14 residues long. The germline V gene has CDR1 MRHNA and CDR2 SNTAGT. The CDR3: CASSPGQGGDTQYF. CDR3 sequence (DNA): TGTGCCAGCAGCCCGGGACAGGGGGGAGATACGCAGTATTTT.

V gene TRBV2 combines with J gene TRBJ2-6; TRBD1 aligns across 11 bases. J lost 1 base, V lost 3 bases, and 14 bases had no gene match. This CDR3 is built from 21 residues. Germline CDR1 reads SNHLY; CDR2 reads FYNNEI. Written as DNA, the CDR3 is TGTGCCAGCAGTGACCCTAAAAACGCGGGACAGGGGGAGTCTGGGGCCAACGTCCTGACTTTC. Its protein product is CASSDPKNAGQGESGANVLTF.

This chain's CDR3 is CASSPEGQGFYEQYF. In DNA, the CDR3 is TGCGCCAGCAGCCCGGAGGGACAGGGATTCTACGAGCAGTACTTC. V usage is TRBV5-1 and J usage is TRBJ2-7; 9 nucleotides align to TRBD1. Germline loops: CDR1 SGHRS, CDR2 YFSETQ. The CDR3 covers 15 residues. Trimming removed 4 bases from V and 3 bases from J; junction bases left unmatched: 8.

The CDR3 bases are TGTGCCAGCGTACCTGAGGACAGGGAGGGAGGAAACACCATATATTTT. This gives the protein CASVPEDREGGNTIYF. The V and J genes are TRBV2 and TRBJ1-3; 8 bases line up with TRBD1. The CDR3 contains 16 residues. From germline, CDR1 is SNHLY and CDR2 FYNNEI. The V gene end was trimmed by 8 bases and the J gene end by 4 bases; junction bases not matched to a gene: 13.